Given below is one T cell receptor beta chain in context. The sample is drawn from a study of blood T cell repertoires in COVID-19. Overall study: The United States, Italy and Spain were the sources of the acute and convalescent COVID-19 samples. PBMCs, B-cell-depleted T cells, or T cells provided the cDNA or gDNA that made up the material.

The CDR3 extends over 12 amino acids. The V gene lost 6 bases and the J gene lost 3 bases, with 5 bases spanning the gap. Germline V CDR1 and CDR2: MNHEY, SVGAGI. Source study methods: Using reference gene primer amplification, nucleated cell counts were estimated. Clones were sequenced by immunoSEQ multiplex PCR, and TCRdb holds only the in-frame ones, with some missing. The DNA gave D and trimming, while V, J and clone size come from that table. This sample yields roughly 190,000 clones, of which 88% are seen a single time; about 1.1% belongs to the top ten. This sequence was found in a man aged 30-40 years with acute or convalescent COVID-19. V is TRBV6-5 and J is TRBJ2-2, with D unresolved. The sample taken for sequencing was peripheral blood. The CDR3 here is CASSSYTGELFF. CDR3 DNA sequence: TGTGCCAGCAGCTCCTACACCGGGGAGCTGTTTTTT.